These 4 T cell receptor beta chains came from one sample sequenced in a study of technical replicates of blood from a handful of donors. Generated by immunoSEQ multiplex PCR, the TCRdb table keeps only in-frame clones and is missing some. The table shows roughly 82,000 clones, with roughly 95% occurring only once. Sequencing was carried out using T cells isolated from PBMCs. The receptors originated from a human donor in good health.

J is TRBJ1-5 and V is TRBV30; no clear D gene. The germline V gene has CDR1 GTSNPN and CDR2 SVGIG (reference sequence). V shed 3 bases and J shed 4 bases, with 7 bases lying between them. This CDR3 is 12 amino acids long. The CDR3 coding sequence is TGTGCCTGGAGGGCAGGAAATCAGCCCCAGCATTTT. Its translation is CAWRAGNQPQHF.

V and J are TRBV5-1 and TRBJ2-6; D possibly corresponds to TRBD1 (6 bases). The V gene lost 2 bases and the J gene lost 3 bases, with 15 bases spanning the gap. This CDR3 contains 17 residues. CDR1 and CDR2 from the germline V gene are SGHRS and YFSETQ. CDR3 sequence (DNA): TGCGCCAGCAGCTTTTTGACAGGCTTAGGTGGGGCCAACGTCCTGACTTTC. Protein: CASSFLTGLGGANVLTF.

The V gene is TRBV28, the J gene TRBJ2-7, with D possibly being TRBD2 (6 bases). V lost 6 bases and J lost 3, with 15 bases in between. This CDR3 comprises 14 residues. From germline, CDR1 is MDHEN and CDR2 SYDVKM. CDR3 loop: CASSKSSEDYEQYF. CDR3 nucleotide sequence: TGTGCCAGCAGCAAATCTAGCGAGGACTACGAGCAGTACTTC.

The CDR3 protein is CASKGLYGYTF. CDR3 bases: TGTGCCAGCAAGGGACTCTATGGCTACACCTTC. The J gene is TRBJ1-2, the V gene TRBV9, with D possibly being TRBD1 (5 bases). The length of the CDR3 is 11 residues. Germline values: CDR1 SGDLS, CDR2 YYNGEE. V lost 6 bases, J lost 4 bases, and 7 bases lay in between.